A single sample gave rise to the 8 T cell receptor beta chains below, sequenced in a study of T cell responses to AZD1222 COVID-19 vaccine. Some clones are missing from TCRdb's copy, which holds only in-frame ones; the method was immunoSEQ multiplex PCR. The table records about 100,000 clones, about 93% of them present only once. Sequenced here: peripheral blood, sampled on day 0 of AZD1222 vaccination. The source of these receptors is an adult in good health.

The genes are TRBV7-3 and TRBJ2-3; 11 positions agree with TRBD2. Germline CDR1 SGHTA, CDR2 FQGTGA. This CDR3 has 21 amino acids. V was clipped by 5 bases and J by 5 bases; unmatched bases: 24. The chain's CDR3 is CASSTHPRGHSGRAEGDTQYF. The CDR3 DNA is TGTGCCAGCAGCACCCACCCTCGCGGGCATAGCGGGAGGGCCGAAGGAGATACGCAGTATTTT.

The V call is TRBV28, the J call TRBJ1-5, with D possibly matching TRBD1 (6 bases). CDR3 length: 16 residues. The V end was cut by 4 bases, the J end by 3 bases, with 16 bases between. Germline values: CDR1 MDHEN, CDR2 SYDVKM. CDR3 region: CASSSGQFSANQPQHF. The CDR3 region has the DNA TGTGCCAGCAGTTCCGGACAGTTCTCCGCCAATCAGCCCCAGCATTTT. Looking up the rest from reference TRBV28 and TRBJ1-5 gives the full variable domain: DVKVTQSSRYLVKRTGEKVFLECVQDMDHENMFWYRQDPGLGLRLIYFSYDVKMKEKGDIPEGYSVSREKKERFSLILESASTNQTSMYLCASSSGQFSANQPQHFGDGTRLSIL.

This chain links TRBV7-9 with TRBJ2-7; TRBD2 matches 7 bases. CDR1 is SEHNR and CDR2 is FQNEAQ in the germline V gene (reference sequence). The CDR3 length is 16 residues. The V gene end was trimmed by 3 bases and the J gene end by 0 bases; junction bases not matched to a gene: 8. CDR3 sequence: CASSFPPSGSSYEQYF. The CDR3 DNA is TGTGCCAGCAGCTTCCCTCCTAGCGGCAGCTCCTACGAGCAGTACTTC.

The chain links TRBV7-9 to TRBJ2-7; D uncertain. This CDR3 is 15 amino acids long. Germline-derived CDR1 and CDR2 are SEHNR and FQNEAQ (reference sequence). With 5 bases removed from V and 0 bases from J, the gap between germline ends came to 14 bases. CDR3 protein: CASSPRTGSSYEQYF. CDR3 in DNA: TGTGCCAGCAGCCCCCGAACCGGGTCCTCCTACGAGCAGTACTTC.

The DNA of the CDR3 is TGTGCCACCAGCAGAGACAGGGGGGGCTATGGCTACACCTTC. Its protein is CATSRDRGGYGYTF. The rearrangement uses TRBV15 and TRBJ1-2; 7 bases align to TRBD1. Germline-derived CDR1 and CDR2 are LNHNV and YYDKDF (reference sequence). V lost 0 bases and J lost 4; bases outside the gene matches: 2. CDR3 length: 14 amino acids. Looking up the rest from reference TRBV15 and TRBJ1-2 gives the full variable domain: DAMVIQNPRYQVTQFGKPVTLSCSQTLNHNVMYWYQQKSSQAPKLLFHYYDKDFNNEADTPDNFQSRRPNTSFCFLDIRSPGLGDTAMYLCATSRDRGGYGYTFGSGTRLTVV.

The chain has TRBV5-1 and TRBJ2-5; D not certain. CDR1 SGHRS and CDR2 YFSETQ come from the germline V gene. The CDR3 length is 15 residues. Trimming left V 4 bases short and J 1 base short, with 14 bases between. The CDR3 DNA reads TGCGCCAGCAGCGAGCCATGGGCAGTCCAAGAGACCCAGTACTTC. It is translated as CASSEPWAVQETQYF.

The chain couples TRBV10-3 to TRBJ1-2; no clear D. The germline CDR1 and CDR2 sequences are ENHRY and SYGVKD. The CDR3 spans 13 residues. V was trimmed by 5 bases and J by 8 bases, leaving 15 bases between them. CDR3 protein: CAISQDRAGGYTF. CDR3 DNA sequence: TGTGCCATCAGTCAGGACCGGGCGGGGGGCTACACCTTC.

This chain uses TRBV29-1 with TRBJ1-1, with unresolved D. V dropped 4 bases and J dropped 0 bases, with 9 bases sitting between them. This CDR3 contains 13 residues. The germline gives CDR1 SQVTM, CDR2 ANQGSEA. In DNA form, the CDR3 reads TGCAGCGTTGGGTCGGGTTTGAACACTGAAGCTTTCTTT. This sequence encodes CSVGSGLNTEAFF.